The next 21 T cell receptor beta chains were all read from a single sample in a study of blood T cell repertoires in COVID-19. TCRdb's table, derived via immunoSEQ multiplex PCR, lists solely in-frame clones and lacks some. The sample includes 85,000 to 95,000 clones, approximately 79% of them seen just once. The sample was peripheral blood. The receptors stem from an elderly woman with acute or convalescent COVID-19.

In its sample, this clone was seen a few times. The chain is built from TRBV28 and TRBJ1-5; D remains unclear. V dropped 5 bases and J dropped 1 base, with 12 bases sitting between them. Germline V CDR1 and CDR2: MDHEN, SYDVKM. The CDR3 consists of 15 residues. CDR3 nucleotide sequence: TGTGCCAGCAGTCCACCGACGGGGAGCAATCAGCCCCAGCATTTT. Translation: CASSPPTGSNQPQHF. Variable domain in full (rest from reference TRBV28 and TRBJ1-5): DVKVTQSSRYLVKRTGEKVFLECVQDMDHENMFWYRQDPGLGLRLIYFSYDVKMKEKGDIPEGYSVSREKKERFSLILESASTNQTSMYLCASSPPTGSNQPQHFGDGTRLSIL.

The chain employs TRBV7-2 and TRBJ2-6; TRBD1 matches 7 bases. The CDR3 runs 15 residues. Germline V gene sequence: CDR1 SGHTA, CDR2 FQGNSA. The ends lost 4 bases at V and 1 base at J; junction bases unmatched: 1. This chain's CDR3 is CASSSRGSGANVLTF. The CDR3 nucleotides are TGTGCCAGCAGCTCCAGGGGGTCTGGGGCCAACGTCCTGACTTTC.

This clone was seen more than once but under ten times. The CDR3 DNA sequence: TGTGCCAGCAGCCCTATGGGGGGAGCGGGGAGCTCCTACGAGCAGTACTTC. It specifies CASSPMGGAGSSYEQYF. The chain uses TRBV4-2 and TRBJ2-7; 7 bases are a match to TRBD2. The V gene's germline CDR1 is LGHNA and CDR2 YNFKEQ. The CDR3 length is 17 residues. After removal of 4 bases from V and 0 bases from J, the junction contained 12 bases not matched to a gene.

The rearrangement joins TRBV24-1 to TRBJ1-1; weak D call: TRBD1 (6 bases). Germline V lookup: CDR1 KGHDR, CDR2 SFDVKD. CDR3 length: 13 amino acids. Trimming removed 11 bases from V and 5 bases from J, with 17 bases in between. Written as DNA, the CDR3 is TGTGCCATCTCGGGCGGGGGGCGGACTGAAGCTTTCTTT. It encodes CAISGGGRTEAFF.

In this sample, this clone turned up once. This sequence joins TRBV7-9 and TRBJ1-2; D unclear. Germline CDR1 SEHNR, CDR2 FQNEAQ (reference sequence). The CDR3 sequence is 17 residues long. V was trimmed by 5 bases and J by 4 bases, leaving 23 bases between them. The CDR3 is CASSNERFQHQSYGYTF. The DNA for the CDR3 is TGTGCCAGCAGCAACGAGAGGTTTCAACACCAATCCTATGGCTACACCTTC. Full variable domain (rest looked up from reference TRBV7-9 and TRBJ1-2): DTGVSQNPRHKITKRGQNVTFRCDPISEHNRLYWYRQTLGQGPEFLTYFQNEAQLEKSRLLSDRFSAERPKGSFSTLEIQRTEQGDSAMYLCASSNERFQHQSYGYTFGSGTRLTVV.

The chain combines TRBV18 with TRBJ2-1; D not certain. Trimming shortened V by 4 bases and J by 4 bases, and 5 bases separated the two germline ends. Germline assignment: CDR1 KGHSH and CDR2 LQKENI. This CDR3 has 12 amino acids. The CDR3 DNA reads TGTGCCAGCTCACTTTCATACAATGAGCAGTTCTTC. It specifies CASSLSYNEQFF.

V gene TRBV4-2 combines with J gene TRBJ2-1; D is perhaps TRBD2 (7 bases). Trimming removed 0 bases from V and 5 bases from J, with 14 bases in between. The CDR3 is 16 amino acids. CDR1 LGHNA and CDR2 YNFKEQ come from the germline V gene. The CDR3 DNA is TGTGCCAGCAGCCAAGAAGACGGGGGGCCCCACAATGAGCAGTTCTTC. It codes for CASSQEDGGPHNEQFF.

This chain joins TRBV12-5 and TRBJ1-5; D is unresolved. This CDR3 spans 15 amino acids. Per the germline V gene, CDR1 is LGHNT and CDR2 is FRNRAP. Trimming took 3 bases from V and 0 from J, leaving 9 bases between them. The CDR3 DNA sequence: TGTGCTAGTGGTTTTTCCAGGAATAGCAATCAGCCCCAGCATTTT. It yields the protein CASGFSRNSNQPQHF.

The rearrangement joins TRBV30 to TRBJ1-2; possible D gene TRBD1, 6 bases. This CDR3 contains 14 residues. CDR1 and CDR2 from the germline V gene are GTSNPN and SVGIG (reference sequence). Trimming shortened V by 2 bases and J by 4 bases, and 14 bases separated the two germline ends. The CDR3 region has the DNA TGTGCCTGGAGTCTGACGGACAGATCCTATGGCTACACCTTC. Translated, it gives CAWSLTDRSYGYTF.

The V and J genes are TRBV4-3 and TRBJ1-3; D is ambiguous. Germline V CDR1 and CDR2: LGHNA, YSLEER. The length of the CDR3 is 14 residues. V lost 6 bases and J lost 3, with 12 bases in between. The DNA of the CDR3 is TGCGCCAGCAGTACTTTTCTGCGTGGAAACACCATATATTTT. It codes for CASSTFLRGNTIYF.

This chain uses TRBV10-3 with TRBJ2-3; perhaps TRBD1 as D (5 bases). CDR1 ENHRY and CDR2 SYGVKD come from the germline V gene. The CDR3 contains 15 residues. V was trimmed by 0 bases and J by 4 bases, leaving 11 bases between them. The CDR3, as DNA: TGTGCCATCAGTGAGTCGGACATGACGGCAGATACGCAGTATTTT. It is translated as CAISESDMTADTQYF.

This clone showed up just once. The V gene is TRBV5-1, the J gene TRBJ2-1, with 9 bases lining up with TRBD2. The CDR3 length is 16 residues. CDR1 and CDR2 (germline): SGHRS, YFSETQ. V lost 4 bases and J lost 10; bases outside the gene matches: 15. This CDR3 is CASSRTVGGGEGEQFF. Here the CDR3 DNA reads TGCGCCAGCAGCCGGACGGTAGGCGGGGGGGAAGGAGAGCAGTTCTTC.

The chain joins TRBV19 to TRBJ1-1, with 7 bases that match TRBD1. This CDR3 is built from 14 residues. Germline loops: CDR1 LNHDA, CDR2 SQIVND (reference sequence). Germline trimming cut 4 bases from V and 3 bases from J; bases unmatched to any gene: 5. The DNA for the CDR3 is TGTGCCAGTAGTAGGGCCAGGGGGGACACTGAAGCTTTCTTT. Translated: CASSRARGDTEAFF.

The genes are TRBV2 and TRBJ1-5; D possibly corresponds to TRBD1 (5 bases). The germline V gene has CDR1 SNHLY and CDR2 FYNNEI. The CDR3 has 16 amino acids. Trimming shortened V by 6 bases and J by 5 bases, and 20 bases separated the two germline ends. The CDR3 loop is CASSYNSGVRHQPQHF. The CDR3 nucleotides read TGTGCCAGCAGCTATAATTCGGGGGTCCGTCATCAGCCCCAGCATTTT.

The count of this clone is one. This chain uses TRBV5-1 with TRBJ1-4, with 9 nucleotides matching TRBD1. The CDR3 is 15 amino acids. V trimming: 4 bases; J trimming: 8 bases; junction bases outside the gene matches: 9. The germline V gene encodes CDR1 SGHRS and CDR2 YFSETQ. CDR3 nucleotide sequence: TGCGCCAGCAGCGCCAGGACAGGGGAGGGGGAAAAACTGTTTTTT. Protein: CASSARTGEGEKLFF.

This clone occurred once. CDR3 protein: CASSIRGSNGNTIYF. The CDR3 nucleotides read TGTGCCAGTAGTATCCGGGGTTCGAACGGAAACACCATATATTTT. The gene calls are TRBV19 and TRBJ1-3; D is ambiguous. The V gene's germline CDR1 is LNHDA and CDR2 SQIVND (reference sequence). With 3 bases removed from V and 4 bases from J, the gap between germline ends came to 13 bases. The CDR3 has 15 residues.

This clone has just a few counts. CDR3 sequence reads: CASSLPTGVGANVLTF. For the CDR3, the DNA is TGTGCCAGCAGCTTGCCCACAGGGGTCGGGGCCAACGTCCTGACTTTC. The J gene is TRBJ2-6, the V gene TRBV5-8, with TRBD1 identical over 7 bases. The ends lost 1 base at V and 4 bases at J; junction bases unmatched: 5. Germline V gene data show CDR1 as SGHTS and CDR2 as YDEGEE. The CDR3 extends over 16 amino acids.

The chain has TRBV6-2 or TRBV6-3 and TRBJ1-1; D may be TRBD1 (5 bases). Per the germline V gene, CDR1 is MNHEY and CDR2 is SVGEGT. Trimming pared 3 bases from V and 1 base from J, leaving 15 bases between. The CDR3 has 16 amino acids. CDR3 residues: CASSYGRAPSNTEAFF. CDR3 DNA sequence: TGTGCCAGCAGTTATGGCAGGGCCCCTTCGAACACTGAAGCTTTCTTT.

This clone was detected only once. V and J are TRBV7-9 and TRBJ1-6; D may be TRBD1 (6 bases). Germline loops: CDR1 SEHNR, CDR2 FQNEAQ (reference sequence). CDR3 size: 17 residues. The V end lost 1 base, the J end lost 0 bases, and 10 bases lay between the germline ends. CDR3 coding DNA: TGTGCCAGCAGCTTAGTCACAGGGAGCTCCTATAATTCACCCCTCCACTTT. Translated: CASSLVTGSSYNSPLHF.

The V call is TRBV9, the J call TRBJ1-1; D unclear. V lost 4 bases and J 4 bases, leaving 14 bases between the germline ends. The germline CDR1 and CDR2 sequences are SGDLS and YYNGEE. This CDR3 has 14 residues. DNA for the CDR3: TGTGCCAGCAGCCCCCCGGGAGGAGGCACTGAAGCTTTCTTT. Protein product: CASSPPGGGTEAFF.

This clone was counted between two and nine times. The chain couples TRBV12-5 to TRBJ1-2; no firm D call. Between the trimmed V and J ends, which lost 3 bases and 4 bases, there was a span of 6 bases. The length of the CDR3 is 12 residues. Germline assignment: CDR1 LGHNT and CDR2 FRNRAP. The CDR3 is CASGFGPYGYTF. The CDR3 bases are TGTGCTAGTGGTTTTGGCCCCTATGGCTACACCTTC.